The 6 T cell receptor beta chains reported below all come from one sample, sequenced in a study of control samples from healthy donors and cancer patients. Profiled with immunoSEQ multiplex PCR; TCRdb holds only in-frame clones, not every one. This table holds 170,000 or so clones, around 94% found once. Material: blood. These TCRs come from a woman between 18 and 29 years old in good health.

The rearrangement links TRBV7-2 to TRBJ2-1; TRBD1 or TRBD2 may be the D gene (5 bases each). Germline V gives CDR1 SGHTA, CDR2 FQGNSA. V was shortened by 4 bases and J by 5 bases, with 12 bases between the two germline ends. The CDR3 runs to 14 residues. The CDR3, as DNA: TGTGCCAGCAGCTCCGGCCGGGGCAACAATGAGCAGTTCTTC. Amino acids: CASSSGRGNNEQFF.

The chain uses TRBV9 and TRBJ2-7; 7 bases agree with TRBD1. The CDR3 loop spans 17 amino acids. The germline gives CDR1 SGDLS, CDR2 YYNGEE. Trimming at V came to 0 bases and at J to 3 bases, leaving 12 bases not matched to a gene. The CDR3 protein is CASSVADYRGRSYEQYF. The DNA for the CDR3 is TGTGCCAGCAGCGTAGCCGATTACAGGGGTCGAAGCTACGAGCAGTACTTC.

This clone was recorded once. This chain links TRBV18 with TRBJ1-3; maybe TRBD1 (5 bases). Germline values: CDR1 KGHSH, CDR2 LQKENI. This CDR3 is 13 amino acids long. Trimming removed 2 bases from V and 7 bases from J, with 9 bases in between. The CDR3 sequence is CASSPFRGNTIYF. The CDR3 DNA is TGTGCCAGCTCACCATTCCGGGGGAACACCATATATTTT.

V is TRBV19 and J is TRBJ2-1; 9 bases are shared with TRBD2. The CDR3 runs to 15 residues. Germline assignment: CDR1 LNHDA and CDR2 SQIVND (reference sequence). The ends lost 6 bases at V and 3 bases at J; junction bases unmatched: 6. The CDR3 reads CASSQAGGGYNEQFF. CDR3 DNA: TGTGCCAGTAGCCAGGCGGGAGGGGGCTACAATGAGCAGTTCTTC. Full variable domain (missing parts from reference TRBV19 and TRBJ2-1): DGGITQSPKYLFRKEGQNVTLSCEQNLNHDAMYWYRQDPGQGLRLIYYSQIVNDFQKGDIAEGYSVSREKKESFPLTVTSAQKNPTAFYLCASSQAGGGYNEQFFGPGTRLTVL.

The chain is built from TRBV27 and TRBJ2-5; no clear D gene. Germline V CDR1 and CDR2: MNHEY, SMNVEV (reference sequence). This CDR3 has 12 amino acids. V lost 8 bases and J lost 1, with 8 bases in between. CDR3 bases: TGTGCCAGCTCGGGCCCCCAAGAGACCCAGTACTTC. It specifies CASSGPQETQYF.

J is TRBJ1-1 and V is TRBV18; unclear D gene. The CDR3 consists of 16 residues. Trimming stripped 6 bases from V and 4 bases from J, with 21 bases between. CDR1 is KGHSH, CDR2 LQKENI, per germline. The CDR3 DNA sequence: TGTGCCAGCTCCGATAACGGGGAAATAAGTGGCACTGAAGCTTTCTTT. It translates to CASSDNGEISGTEAFF.